The TCR beta chain described here comes from a study of vaccination and CD4 T cells after COVID-19. Sequencing of cultured CD4+ T cell DNA used the Oncomine TCR Beta short-read assay. TCRdb fed the PCR reads into MiXCR, producing one record per CDR3 protein. The sample includes some 14,000 distinct CDR3 sequences, roughly 45% seen only once; the top ten take around an eighth. This clonotype was seen more than once but under ten times. The antigen is undetermined. Broader study findings: No early post-infection timepoints were studied, and convalescent patients studied were relatively few.

As for treatment: roughly ten-day PBMC culture with coronavirus spike peptide pools or control peptides (ViraFEST assay). The CDR3 loop spans 15 amino acids. With V trimmed by 6 bases and J by 0 bases, 2 bases remained unmatched. The sequence came from a human donor who had recovered from COVID-19. V gene TRBV12-3 or TRBV12-4 combines with J gene TRBJ1-6, with 7 nucleotides matching TRBD1. Sequencing input: CD4+ T cells from blood, cultured in vitro. CDR3 amino acids: CASRGDSSYNSPLHF. CDR3 bases: TGTGCCAGCAGAGGGGACAGCTCCTATAATTCACCCCTCCACTTT.